The 4 T cell receptor beta chains presented below share a single source sample, sequenced in a study of blood T cells in healthy people across ages. A second PCR, run for roughly 7 to 12 cycles, used a sample-barcoded 5' primer plus a J-beta primer mix. A single record per CDR3 protein comes from TCRdb applying MiXCR to the 5' RACE reads. This table has around 1.5 million distinct CDR3 sequences, almost 60% appearing once. The sequenced material came from blood. All receptors come from a man younger than 35 in good health.

The rearrangement uses TRBV27 and TRBJ1-6; D is perhaps TRBD1 (5 bases). This CDR3 contains 15 residues. V was pared by 8 bases and J by 8 bases, with 19 bases between. Germline-derived CDR1 and CDR2 are MNHEY and SMNVEV (reference sequence). The CDR3 DNA reads TGTGCCAGCCGGGCCGGGACGTCTTCGGATTCACCCCTCCACTTT. It specifies CASRAGTSSDSPLHF.

Only one count was recorded for this clonotype. The chain uses TRBV7-9 and TRBJ2-3, with 9 bases aligning to TRBD1. V shed 4 bases, J shed 4 bases, and the junction held 9 bases outside the gene matches. CDR3 length equals 16 residues. Germline CDR1 is SEHNR and CDR2 is FQNEAQ (reference sequence). CDR3 amino acids: CASSSLDRGVADTQYF. The CDR3 DNA sequence: TGTGCCAGCAGCTCTTTAGACAGGGGGGTTGCAGATACGCAGTATTTT.

The rearrangement links TRBV6-5 to TRBJ2-7; perhaps TRBD2 as D (5 bases). CDR1 is MNHEY, CDR2 SVGAGI, per germline. The length of the CDR3 is 14 residues. Trimming took off 7 bases at V and 2 bases at J, with 15 bases between the two ends. The CDR3 sequence is CASTSPGVTYEQYF. As DNA, the CDR3 is TGTGCCAGCACCTCCCCCGGGGTTACCTACGAGCAGTACTTC.

The rearrangement joins TRBV6-5 to TRBJ1-4; no reliable D call. From germline, CDR1 is MNHEY and CDR2 SVGAGI. V was trimmed by 4 bases and J by 11 bases, leaving 17 bases between them. The CDR3 runs to 14 residues. The CDR3 loop reads CASSFIGTDGKLFF. The CDR3 DNA reads as TGTGCCAGCAGTTTCATCGGCACCGATGGGAAACTGTTTTTT.